A single sample is the source of the 29 T cell receptor beta chains below, sequenced in a study of blood T cell repertoires in COVID-19. Clones were read by immunoSEQ multiplex PCR, and TCRdb kept only the in-frame ones, dropping some. The repertoire includes under 350,000 clones, 65% to 90% of them detected once, and approximately 4% sits in the top ten. Input material: PBMCs or T cells enriched from blood (not recorded which). All receptors derive from a woman between 40 and 55 years old with acute COVID-19.

The genes are TRBV29-1 and TRBJ1-2, with D maybe TRBD1 (5 bases). The CDR3 is made up of 12 amino acids. V lost 4 bases and J 3 bases, leaving 9 bases between the germline ends. The germline gives CDR1 SQVTM, CDR2 ANQGSEA. The DNA for the CDR3 is TGCAGCGTTGCCGGGGGGGACTATGGCTACACCTTC. Its protein product is CSVAGGDYGYTF.

The genes are TRBV7-2 and TRBJ2-1; D remains unclear. The length of the CDR3 is 14 residues. Germline-derived CDR1 and CDR2 are SGHTA and FQGNSA. V lost 0 bases and J 5 bases, leaving 8 bases between the germline ends. The CDR3 protein is CASSLASRHNEQFF. The CDR3, as DNA: TGTGCCAGCAGCTTAGCGTCGCGGCACAATGAGCAGTTCTTC.

V and J are TRBV5-4 and TRBJ2-7, with TRBD1 identical over 9 bases. With V trimmed by 6 bases and J by 6 bases, 13 bases remained unmatched. This CDR3 contains 15 residues. The germline V gene has CDR1 SGHNT and CDR2 YYREEE (reference sequence). The CDR3 reads CASTMVGQGLVEQYF. The CDR3 DNA reads as TGTGCCAGCACGATGGTGGGACAGGGACTTGTCGAGCAGTACTTC. The entire variable domain, with the rest obtained from reference TRBV5-4 and TRBJ2-7, is as follows: ETGVTQSPTHLIKTRGQQVTLRCSSQSGHNTVSWYQQALGQGPQFIFQYYREEENGRGNFPPRFSGLQFPNYSSELNVNALELDDSALYLCASTMVGQGLVEQYFGPGTRLTVT.

The rearrangement links TRBV27 to TRBJ2-1; possibly TRBD2 for D (6 bases). The CDR3 runs 17 residues. V lost 4 bases, J lost 0 bases, and 16 bases lay in between. CDR1 and CDR2 (germline): MNHEY, SMNVEV (reference sequence). The CDR3 bases are TGTGCCAGCAGTTCAAGGGGACTCTCGACCTCCTACAATGAGCAGTTCTTC. It is translated as CASSSRGLSTSYNEQFF.

The chain carries TRBV4-3 and TRBJ1-1; TRBD1 aligns across 7 bases. The CDR3 loop spans 14 amino acids. The germline V gene encodes CDR1 LGHNA and CDR2 YSLEER. J gave up 5 bases and V 2 bases, and 5 bases lay outside the gene matches. The CDR3 loop is CASSQKGAGTEAFF. Written as DNA, the CDR3 is TGCGCCAGCAGCCAAAAGGGGGCCGGGACTGAAGCTTTCTTT.

The chain links TRBV6-2 or TRBV6-3 to TRBJ2-7; TRBD2 agrees at 8 bases. Germline CDR1 MNHEY, CDR2 SVGEGT. Losses at the gene ends were 5 bases for V and 3 bases for J; bases not matched to a gene: 3. The CDR3 has 13 residues. The CDR3: CASSQREYYEQYF. The CDR3 DNA reads as TGTGCCAGCAGTCAGCGGGAGTACTACGAGCAGTACTTC.

V usage is TRBV7-2 and J usage is TRBJ2-2; 8 bases align to TRBD1. V was pared by 5 bases and J by 6 bases, with 5 bases of the junction left unmatched. There are 14 residues in the CDR3. The germline CDR1 and CDR2 sequences are SGHTA and FQGNSA. The CDR3 DNA follows: TGTGCCAGCAGCCCTCGCAGGGGGCCCGGGGAGCTGTTTTTT. This gives the protein CASSPRRGPGELFF.

The rearrangement joins TRBV13 to TRBJ1-6, with 8 bases fitting TRBD1. Germline V gene sequence: CDR1 PRHDT, CDR2 FYEKMQ (reference sequence). Losses at the gene ends were 0 bases for V and 10 bases for J; bases not matched to a gene: 14. The CDR3 contains 18 residues. CDR3 coding DNA: TGTGCCAGCAGCTTAGGAGACCCTCAGGGGGCGAGGGGGTCACCCCTCCACTTT. This encodes CASSLGDPQGARGSPLHF.

The chain couples TRBV5-1 to TRBJ2-3; 8 bases fit TRBD2. V was clipped by 4 bases and J by 1 base; unmatched bases: 5. Germline V gives CDR1 SGHRS, CDR2 YFSETQ. The CDR3 consists of 15 residues. The CDR3 bases are TGCGCCAGCAGCCCAAGCGGGGGCCGCACAGATACGCAGTATTTT. This sequence encodes CASSPSGGRTDTQYF.

V is TRBV19 and J is TRBJ2-1; D is perhaps TRBD2 (6 bases). CDR3 length: 14 residues. V shed 9 bases and J shed 5 bases, with 17 bases lying between them. In germline, CDR1 is LNHDA, CDR2 SQIVND (reference sequence). DNA for the CDR3: TGTGCCAGCTTGGGGGGAGGTCTAAACAATGAGCAGTTCTTC. The encoded protein is CASLGGGLNNEQFF.

The chain recombines TRBV5-1 with TRBJ2-1; 7 bases match TRBD1. The ends lost 3 bases at V and 0 bases at J; junction bases unmatched: 6. The germline V gene encodes CDR1 SGHRS and CDR2 YFSETQ. The CDR3 is 16 amino acids. CDR3 sequence (DNA): TGCGCCAGCAGCTCAGACAGGGCGAGCTCCTACAATGAGCAGTTCTTC. It specifies CASSSDRASSYNEQFF.

The J gene is TRBJ2-1, the V gene TRBV4-3, with a possible D match to TRBD2 (6 bases). Trimming stripped 0 bases from V and 5 bases from J, with 11 bases between. This CDR3 region has 15 residues. Germline loops: CDR1 LGHNA, CDR2 YSLEER. The CDR3 reads CASSQDAGSHNEQFF. The CDR3 DNA follows: TGCGCCAGCAGCCAAGATGCGGGATCCCACAATGAGCAGTTCTTC.

The J gene is TRBJ1-6, the V gene TRBV6-2 or TRBV6-3; 9 nucleotides line up with TRBD1. The V gene end was trimmed by 2 bases and the J gene end by 9 bases; junction bases not matched to a gene: 8. The germline gives CDR1 MNHEY, CDR2 SVGEGT. There are 16 residues in the CDR3. CDR3 region: CASSYPPGQGSSPLHF. The CDR3 DNA is TGTGCCAGCAGTTACCCCCCCGGACAGGGGAGTTCACCCCTCCACTTT.

With regard to this clone: One junction end does not reproduce the germline sequence, and a read error may be involved. Other DNA sequences within the sample encode an identical CDR3. This chain connects TRBV3-1 (or the pseudogene TRBV3-2) to TRBJ1-6, with 8 positions matching TRBD1. This CDR3 spans 17 amino acids. Per germline, CDR1 LGHDT and CDR2 YNNKEL (reference sequence). As DNA, the CDR3 is TGCGCCAGCAGCCGAGGACAGGGCGCCCGCTATAATTCACCCCTCCACTTT. Amino acids: CASSRGQGARYNSPLHF.

The chain carries TRBV2 and TRBJ1-1; tentatively, D is TRBD1 (5 bases). Germline values: CDR1 SNHLY, CDR2 FYNNEI. This CDR3 spans 15 amino acids. V lost 4 bases and J lost 0, with 12 bases in between. The CDR3 spells CASSVLQGLNTEAFF. CDR3 bases: TGTGCCAGCAGTGTTTTGCAGGGCCTGAACACTGAAGCTTTCTTT.

The chain joins TRBV9 to TRBJ1-6; D might be TRBD1 (5 bases). From germline, CDR1 is SGDLS and CDR2 YYNGEE. This CDR3 is 15 amino acids long. V was shortened by 0 bases and J by 7 bases, with 11 bases between the two germline ends. The chain's CDR3 is CASSVEGNGNSPLHF. The CDR3 nucleotides read TGTGCCAGCAGCGTAGAGGGGAATGGGAATTCACCCCTCCACTTT.

The chain links TRBV2 to TRBJ1-3; 7 nucleotides line up with TRBD1. With 4 bases clipped from V and 1 base from J, the junction kept 4 bases outside the gene matches. This CDR3 is built from 15 residues. From germline, CDR1 is SNHLY and CDR2 FYNNEI. The chain's CDR3 is CASSVEGASGNTIYF. CDR3 bases: TGTGCCAGCAGTGTTGAGGGGGCATCTGGAAACACCATATATTTT.

The chain combines TRBV9 with TRBJ1-2, with TRBD1 matching over 9 bases. V was clipped by 2 bases and J by 4 bases; unmatched bases: 6. CDR3 size: 15 residues. Germline V gene data show CDR1 as SGDLS and CDR2 as YYNGEE. CDR3 region: CASSVSPGQGYGYTF. The DNA of the CDR3 is TGTGCCAGCAGCGTCTCTCCGGGACAGGGCTATGGCTACACCTTC.

A few counts support this clone. The rearrangement uses TRBV3-1 (or the pseudogene TRBV3-2) and TRBJ1-2; D might be TRBD1 (5 bases). The germline gives CDR1 LGHDT, CDR2 YNNKEL (reference sequence). V was shortened by 4 bases and J by 8 bases, with 20 bases between the two germline ends. The CDR3 is 15 residues long. The CDR3 sequence is CASSPDLGGAGGYTF. The CDR3 bases are TGTGCCAGCAGCCCCGATCTGGGAGGGGCAGGGGGCTACACCTTC.

There are a few counts of this clone. The chain carries TRBV4-1 and TRBJ1-1; D perhaps matches TRBD1 (6 bases). V lost 2 bases to trimming and J lost 0 bases, with 10 bases between them. This CDR3 has 15 amino acids. Looked up from germline, CDR1 is MGHRA and CDR2 is YSYEKL. CDR3 protein: CASSQRWGLNTEAFF. CDR3 bases: TGCGCCAGCAGCCAAAGGTGGGGGCTGAACACTGAAGCTTTCTTT.

The CDR3 DNA reads as TGTGCCAGCAGCGTAACAGCTTACGAGCAGTACTTC. Protein sequence: CASSVTAYEQYF. J is TRBJ2-7 and V is TRBV11-2; no clear D. Deletions cut 5 bases from V and 4 bases from J, with 9 bases between. In germline, CDR1 is SGHAT, CDR2 FQNNGV. The CDR3 has 12 amino acids.

V is TRBV6-2 or TRBV6-3 and J is TRBJ1-5; D is unresolved. Germline CDR1 MNHEY, CDR2 SVGEGT. CDR3 length equals 12 residues. V lost 5 bases and J 9 bases, leaving 11 bases between the germline ends. This CDR3 reads CASSPQASPQHF. For the CDR3, the DNA is TGTGCCAGCAGTCCCCAAGCGTCGCCCCAGCATTTT.

This CDR3 reads CASSLAREKLFF. Here the CDR3 DNA reads TGTGCCAGCAGCTTAGCGCGGGAAAAACTGTTTTTT. The V gene is TRBV7-8, the J gene TRBJ1-4; no clear D gene. The germline CDR1 and CDR2 sequences are SGHVS and FQNEAQ. The CDR3 is made up of 12 amino acids. Trimming removed 0 bases at V and 8 bases at J, with 4 bases between.

This clone was seen a few times. The chain couples TRBV27 to TRBJ2-3; maybe TRBD2 (7 bases). In germline, CDR1 is MNHEY, CDR2 SMNVEV (reference sequence). The CDR3 extends over 15 amino acids. V was shortened by 5 bases and J by 1 base, with 13 bases between the two germline ends. The CDR3 reads CASSVVGGRTDTQYF. The CDR3 nucleotides read TGTGCCAGCAGTGTCGTGGGGGGGCGCACAGATACGCAGTATTTT.

V usage is TRBV19 and J usage is TRBJ1-5, with D possibly matching TRBD1 (6 bases). The length of the CDR3 is 18 residues. With 3 bases removed from V and 1 base from J, the gap between germline ends came to 19 bases. CDR1 is LNHDA and CDR2 is SQIVND in the germline V gene (reference sequence). The chain's CDR3 is CASSMLIGSRGSNQPQHF. The CDR3 DNA reads TGTGCCAGTAGTATGTTGATAGGCTCTAGGGGGAGCAATCAGCCCCAGCATTTT. Complete variable domain (other parts from reference TRBV19 and TRBJ1-5): DGGITQSPKYLFRKEGQNVTLSCEQNLNHDAMYWYRQDPGQGLRLIYYSQIVNDFQKGDIAEGYSVSREKKESFPLTVTSAQKNPTAFYLCASSMLIGSRGSNQPQHFGDGTRLSIL.

The rearrangement uses TRBV6-5 and TRBJ2-7; 7 bases match TRBD1. Germline assignment: CDR1 MNHEY and CDR2 SVGAGI. Germline trimming cut 4 bases from V and 3 bases from J; bases unmatched to any gene: 6. There are 14 residues in the CDR3. The CDR3 DNA is TGTGCCAGCAGTTTCCAGGGGGATCACTACGAGCAGTACTTC. It encodes CASSFQGDHYEQYF.

The rearrangement joins TRBV28 to TRBJ2-7, with D possibly being TRBD1 (6 bases). This CDR3 is built from 16 residues. CDR1 MDHEN and CDR2 SYDVKM come from the germline V gene. Trimming stripped 5 bases from V and 3 bases from J, with 20 bases between. CDR3 residues: CASSPRGTAPRYEQYF. DNA of the CDR3: TGTGCCAGCAGTCCGAGGGGGACGGCCCCGCGCTACGAGCAGTACTTC.

The genes are TRBV2 and TRBJ2-3; tentatively, D is TRBD1 (5 bases). Germline V gives CDR1 SNHLY, CDR2 FYNNEI. The CDR3 length is 14 residues. V was pared by 8 bases and J by 2 bases, with 14 bases between. The DNA for the CDR3 is TGTGCCAGCGGCAGGGCGCACGCCACAGATACGCAGTATTTT. Protein sequence: CASGRAHATDTQYF.

This chain connects TRBV28 to TRBJ1-2; D call uncertain. V was clipped by 9 bases and J by 4 bases, with 9 bases between them. Germline V gene lookup returns CDR1 MDHEN and CDR2 SYDVKM. This CDR3 has 11 amino acids. This CDR3 is CASSGSYGYTF. The CDR3, as DNA: TGTGCCAGTTCCGGGAGCTATGGCTACACCTTC.